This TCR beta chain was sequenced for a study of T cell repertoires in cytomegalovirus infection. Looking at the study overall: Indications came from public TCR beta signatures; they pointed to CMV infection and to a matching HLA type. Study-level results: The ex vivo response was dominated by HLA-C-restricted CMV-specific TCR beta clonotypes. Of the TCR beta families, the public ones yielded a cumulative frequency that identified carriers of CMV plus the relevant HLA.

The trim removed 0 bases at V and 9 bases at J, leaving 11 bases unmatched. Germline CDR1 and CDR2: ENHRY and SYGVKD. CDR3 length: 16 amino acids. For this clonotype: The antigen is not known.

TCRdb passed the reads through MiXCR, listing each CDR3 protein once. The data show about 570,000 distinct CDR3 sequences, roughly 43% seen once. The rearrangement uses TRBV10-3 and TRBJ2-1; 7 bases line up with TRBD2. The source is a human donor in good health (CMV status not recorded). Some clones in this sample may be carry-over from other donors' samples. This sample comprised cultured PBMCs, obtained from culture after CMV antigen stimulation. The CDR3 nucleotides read TGTGCCATCAGTGAGTCTCCCGTCGGCGGGAGTAGTGAGCAGTTCTTC. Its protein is CAISESPVGGSSEQFF.